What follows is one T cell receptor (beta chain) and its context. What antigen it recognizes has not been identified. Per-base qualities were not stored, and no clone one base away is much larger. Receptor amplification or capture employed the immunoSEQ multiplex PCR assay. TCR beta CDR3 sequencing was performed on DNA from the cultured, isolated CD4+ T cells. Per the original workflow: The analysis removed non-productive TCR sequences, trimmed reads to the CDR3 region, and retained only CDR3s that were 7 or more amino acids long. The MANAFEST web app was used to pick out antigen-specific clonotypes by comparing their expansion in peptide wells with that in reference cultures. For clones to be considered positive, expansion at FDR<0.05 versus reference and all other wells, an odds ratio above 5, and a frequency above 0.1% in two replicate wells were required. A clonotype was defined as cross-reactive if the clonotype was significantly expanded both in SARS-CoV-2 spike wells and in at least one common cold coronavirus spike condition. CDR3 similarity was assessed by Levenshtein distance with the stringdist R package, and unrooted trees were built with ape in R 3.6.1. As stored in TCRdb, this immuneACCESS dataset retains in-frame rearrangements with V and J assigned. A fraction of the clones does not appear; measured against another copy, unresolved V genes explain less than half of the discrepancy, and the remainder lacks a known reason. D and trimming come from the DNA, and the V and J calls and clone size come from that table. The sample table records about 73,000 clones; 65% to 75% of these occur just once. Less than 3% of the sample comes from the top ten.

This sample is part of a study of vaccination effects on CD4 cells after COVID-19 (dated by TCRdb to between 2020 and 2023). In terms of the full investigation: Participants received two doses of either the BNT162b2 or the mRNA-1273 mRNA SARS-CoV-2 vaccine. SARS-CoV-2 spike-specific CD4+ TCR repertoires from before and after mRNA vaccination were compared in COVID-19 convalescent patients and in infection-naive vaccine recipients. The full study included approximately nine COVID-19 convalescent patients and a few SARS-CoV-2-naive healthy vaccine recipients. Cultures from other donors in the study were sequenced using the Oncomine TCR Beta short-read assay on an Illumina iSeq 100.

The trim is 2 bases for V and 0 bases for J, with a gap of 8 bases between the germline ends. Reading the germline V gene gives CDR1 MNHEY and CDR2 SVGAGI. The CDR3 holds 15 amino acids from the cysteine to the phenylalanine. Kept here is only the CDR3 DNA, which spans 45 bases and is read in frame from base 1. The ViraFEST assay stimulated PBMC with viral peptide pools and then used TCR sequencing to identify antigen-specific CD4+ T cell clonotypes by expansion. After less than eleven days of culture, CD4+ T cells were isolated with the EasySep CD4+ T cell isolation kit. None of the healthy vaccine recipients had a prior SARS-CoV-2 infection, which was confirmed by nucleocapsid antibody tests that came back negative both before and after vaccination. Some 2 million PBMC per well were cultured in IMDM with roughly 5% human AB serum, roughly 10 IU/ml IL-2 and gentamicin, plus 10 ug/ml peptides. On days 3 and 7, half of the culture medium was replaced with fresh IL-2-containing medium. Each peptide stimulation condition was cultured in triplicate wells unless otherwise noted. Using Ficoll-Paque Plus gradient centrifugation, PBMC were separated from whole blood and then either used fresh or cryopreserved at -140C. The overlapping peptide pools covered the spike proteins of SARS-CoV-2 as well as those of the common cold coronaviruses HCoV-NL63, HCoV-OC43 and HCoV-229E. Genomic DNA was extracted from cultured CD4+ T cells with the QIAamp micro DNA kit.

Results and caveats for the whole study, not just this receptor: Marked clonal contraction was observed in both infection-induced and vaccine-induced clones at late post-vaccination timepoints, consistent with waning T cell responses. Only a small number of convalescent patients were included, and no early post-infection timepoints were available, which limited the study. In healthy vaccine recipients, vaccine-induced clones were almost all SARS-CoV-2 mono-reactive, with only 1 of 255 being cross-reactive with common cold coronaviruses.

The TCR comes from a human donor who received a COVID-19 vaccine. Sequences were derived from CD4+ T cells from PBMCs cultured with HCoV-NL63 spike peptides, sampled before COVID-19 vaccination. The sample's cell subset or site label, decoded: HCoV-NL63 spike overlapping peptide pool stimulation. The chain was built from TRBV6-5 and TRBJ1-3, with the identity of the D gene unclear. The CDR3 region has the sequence CASSYKPRSGNTIYF. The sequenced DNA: TGTGCCAGCAGTTACAAGCCCCGCTCTGGAAACACCATATATTTT.